This is a list of T cell receptor beta chains from one sample in a study of T cells after yellow fever vaccination. Each CDR3 protein is one row after TCRdb ran MiXCR on the 5' RACE reads. The sample contains roughly 45,000 distinct CDR3 sequences, 6.8% of which appear only once. The source was CD8+ T cells not binding an NS4B(214-222) dextramer, sorted from PBMCs, collected 45 days after the yellow fever booster vaccination. The receptors come from a man younger than 40 who received the YFV17D yellow fever vaccine. CDR3s include the opening cysteine and the closing phenylalanine or tryptophan. Fields, in order: V gene, clone size, D gene, J gene, CDR3 length, CDR3 protein, CDR3 DNA. D genes are given only for firm matches. Not all rows give a size; the values are once, few, many and, for expanded clones, a class.

>TRBV3-1|many|NA|TRBJ2-2|17
CASSPQEGRTNTGELFF
TGTGCCAGCAGCCCCCAGGAGGGACGGACGAACACCGGGGAGCTGTTTTTT
>TRBV12-3/TRBV12-4|few|NA|TRBJ1-2|15
CASTRQGFPNYGYTF
TGTGCCAGCACAAGGCAGGGTTTTCCTAACTATGGCTACACCTTC
>TRBV20-1|many|NA|TRBJ2-5|14
CSAVWGGPQETQYF
TGCAGTGCAGTATGGGGGGGCCCACAAGAGACCCAGTACTTC
>TRBV27|many|NA|TRBJ2-1|13
CASMTLGGNEQFF
TGTGCCAGCATGACCTTAGGGGGCAATGAGCAGTTCTTC
>TRBV12-3/TRBV12-4|NA|TRBD1|TRBJ1-2|14
CASSLTGGIYGYTF
TGTGCCAGCAGTTTGACAGGGGGGATTTATGGCTACACCTTC
>TRBV6-1|many|TRBD2|TRBJ2-2|15
CASSPGTSGTGELFF
TGTGCCAGCAGCCCAGGGACTAGCGGCACCGGGGAGCTGTTTTTT
>TRBV11-2|many|NA|TRBJ2-4|14
CASSPGGLRHIQYF
TGTGCCAGCAGCCCGGGCGGCTTAAGGCACATTCAGTACTTC
>TRBV5-1|many|TRBD2|TRBJ2-3|18
CASSLATVAGGPTDTQYF
TGCGCCAGCAGCTTGGCCACGGTAGCGGGAGGGCCGACAGATACGCAGTATTTT
>TRBV11-2|few|NA|TRBJ1-5|15
CASSLDVAGNQPQHF
TGTGCCAGCAGCTTAGATGTCGCGGGAAATCAGCCCCAGCATTTT
>TRBV13|NA|NA|TRBJ2-5|17
CASSLGLEGPYQETQYF
TGTGCCAGCAGCTTAGGCCTGGAGGGACCGTACCAAGAGACCCAGTACTTC
>TRBV7-8|NA|NA|TRBJ2-7|16
CASSCRATGDGYEQYF
TGTGCCAGCAGCTGTAGGGCCACTGGGGACGGGTACGAGCAGTACTTC
>TRBV4-3|many|NA|TRBJ2-5|15
CASSQDVLGQETQYF
TGCGCCAGCAGCCAAGATGTCCTAGGACAAGAGACCCAGTACTTC
>TRBV4-1|few|NA|TRBJ1-1|14
CASSQSDGNTEAFF
TGCGCCAGCAGCCAATCCGACGGCAACACTGAAGCTTTCTTT
>TRBV20-1|many|TRBD2|TRBJ2-7|13
CSARGSGSYEQYF
TGCAGTGCTAGAGGTAGCGGGAGCTACGAGCAGTACTTC
>TRBV12-3/TRBV12-4|many|TRBD1|TRBJ2-1|16
CASSLWDSPTYNEQFF
TGTGCCAGCAGCTTATGGGACAGCCCTACCTACAATGAGCAGTTCTTC